Below, 7 T cell receptor beta chains from the same sample are listed, as sequenced in a study of CD8+CD57+ T cells in acquired aplastic anemia. The study profiled TCR beta VDJ and CDR3 using genomic DNA as template. TCRdb passed the reads through MiXCR, listing each CDR3 protein once. The profile shows 150,000 to 200,000 distinct CDR3 sequences, less than 65% of them singletons. The sample comprised sorted CD4+, CD8+, or CD8+CD57+ T cells (not recorded which) from PBMCs. The source of these receptors is a human donor with severe aplastic anemia or a healthy control (not recorded which).

This chain uses TRBV5-1 with TRBJ2-2, with TRBD2 identical over 7 bases. Germline loops: CDR1 SGHRS, CDR2 YFSETQ. V was pared by 0 bases and J by 10 bases, with 9 bases of the junction left unmatched. The length of the CDR3 is 15 residues. CDR3 residues: CASSLARLAAPELFF. DNA of the CDR3: TGCGCCAGCAGCTTGGCCAGGCTAGCGGCTCCGGAGCTGTTTTTT. Together with reference TRBV5-1 and TRBJ2-2, the CDR3 gives the full variable domain: KAGVTQTPRYLIKTRGQQVTLSCSPISGHRSVSWYQQTPGQGLQFLFEYFSETQRNKGNFPGRFSGRQFSNSRSEMNVSTLELGDSALYLCASSLARLAAPELFFGEGSRLTVL.

This clonotype came up a few times. The chain recombines TRBV24-1 with TRBJ1-2; D not certain. Germline V lookup: CDR1 KGHDR, CDR2 SFDVKD. With 1 base removed from V and 8 bases from J, the gap between germline ends came to 10 bases. This CDR3 comprises 13 residues. CDR3 nucleotide sequence: TGTGCCACCAGTGATTTAGTCGGGTACGGCTACACCTTC. Translating it yields CATSDLVGYGYTF.

The chain uses TRBV2 and TRBJ2-7, with a possible D match to TRBD2 (6 bases). The germline V gene has CDR1 SNHLY and CDR2 FYNNEI. Trimming took off 3 bases at V and 9 bases at J, with 6 bases between the two ends. The CDR3 totals 10 residues. The CDR3 reads CASSEGGQYF. CDR3 sequence (DNA): TGTGCCAGCAGTGAGGGAGGGCAGTACTTC.

The chain is built from TRBV24-1 and TRBJ2-7, with D perhaps TRBD1 or TRBD2 (7 bases each). Germline CDR1 and CDR2: KGHDR and SFDVKD. V shed 10 bases and J shed 6 bases, with 15 bases lying between them. This CDR3 has 12 residues. The CDR3 loop is CATQQGRGEQYF. CDR3 bases: TGTGCCACGCAACAGGGGAGGGGCGAGCAGTACTTC.

This sequence joins TRBV5-1 and TRBJ2-7; TRBD1 agrees at 8 bases. V gave up 0 bases and J gave up 4 bases; unmatched junction bases: 3. The germline V gene encodes CDR1 SGHRS and CDR2 YFSETQ. This CDR3 has 14 amino acids. The CDR3 nucleotides are TGCGCCAGCAGCTTGGACAGGGGGTGGTACGAGCAGTACTTC. This sequence encodes CASSLDRGWYEQYF.

The rearrangement links TRBV15 to TRBJ2-3; 9 bases line up with TRBD2. V lost 2 bases to trimming and J lost 2 bases; unmatched junction nucleotides: 2. Germline V gives CDR1 LNHNV, CDR2 YYDKDF (reference sequence). This CDR3 comprises 15 residues. The CDR3 region has the DNA TGTGCCACCAGCAGAAGGACTAGCGACACAGATACGCAGTATTTT. This sequence encodes CATSRRTSDTDTQYF.

The chain uses TRBV10-3 and TRBJ1-2, with D unclear. The germline V gene encodes CDR1 ENHRY and CDR2 SYGVKD. CDR3 length equals 14 residues. Deletions cut 4 bases from V and 2 bases from J, with 11 bases between. CDR3 protein: CAISAQPGNYGYTF. The CDR3 coding sequence is TGTGCCATCAGTGCCCAGCCCGGCAACTATGGCTACACCTTC.